Shown below are 29 T cell receptor beta chains from a single sample sequenced in a study of T-cell memory formation after mild COVID-19. TCRdb re-called the 5' RACE reads through MiXCR, storing one row per CDR3 protein. The sample consists of 550,000 to 650,000 distinct CDR3 sequences, 15% to 20% of them appearing once. The sample taken for sequencing was PBMCs or a T cell subset sorted from them (not recorded which). The receptors come from an adult woman who had mild COVID-19 (a few samples of this study predate the infection). Cell type and time point are not known.

In its sample, this clonotype was seen a few times. The chain uses TRBV5-1 and TRBJ2-7; 11 bases map to TRBD1. Germline V gene lookup returns CDR1 SGHRS and CDR2 YFSETQ. V lost 3 bases and J lost 6; bases outside the gene matches: 5. There are 14 residues in the CDR3. The CDR3 region is CASSSGQGAGEQYF. The CDR3 bases are TGCGCCAGCAGCTCAGGACAGGGGGCAGGCGAGCAGTACTTC.

V and J are TRBV6-2 or TRBV6-3 and TRBJ2-6; maybe TRBD2 (5 bases). Trimming pared 2 bases from V and 1 base from J, leaving 9 bases between. The CDR3 sequence is 16 residues long. Germline V gives CDR1 MNHEY, CDR2 SVGEGT. The CDR3 region is CASSYEGRSGANVLTF. CDR3 bases: TGTGCCAGCAGTTACGAGGGCCGGTCTGGGGCCAACGTCCTGACTTTC.

The V call is TRBV19, the J call TRBJ1-5; D is unresolved. The CDR3 is made up of 13 amino acids. V was trimmed by 8 bases and J by 9 bases, leaving 17 bases between them. The germline CDR1 and CDR2 sequences are LNHDA and SQIVND (reference sequence). This CDR3 reads CASGQDILGPQHF. The CDR3 DNA follows: TGTGCCAGTGGGCAGGATATTCTCGGGCCCCAGCATTTT.

This chain joins TRBV6-6 and TRBJ1-1, with 9 bases fitting TRBD1. The ends lost 5 bases at V and 5 bases at J; junction bases unmatched: 9. This CDR3 region has 15 residues. Germline V gene sequence: CDR1 MNHNY, CDR2 SVGAGI (reference sequence). For the CDR3, the DNA is TGTGCCAGCAGTGAGCGACAGGGGGGCCGGACTGAAGCTTTCTTT. Translating it yields CASSERQGGRTEAFF.

About this clonotype: This may arise from a read error, as a much more abundant clone is one base away. The gene calls are TRBV25-1 and TRBJ2-7; no clear D. This CDR3 has 11 amino acids. V gave up 7 bases and J gave up 0 bases, with 4 bases separating them. In germline, CDR1 is MGHDK, CDR2 SYGVNS. CDR3 residues: CASINSYEQYF. The CDR3 coding sequence is TGTGCCAGCATCAACTCCTACGAGCAGTACTTC.

This chain joins TRBV7-3 and TRBJ2-6; 7 positions match TRBD1. The CDR3 is 15 residues long. The V gene end was trimmed by 5 bases and the J gene end by 3 bases; junction bases not matched to a gene: 4. Germline values: CDR1 SGHTA, CDR2 FQGTGA. CDR3 DNA sequence: TGTGCCAGCAGCACCACAGGGGTTGGGGCCAACGTCCTGACTTTC. Residues: CASSTTGVGANVLTF.

This clonotype was recorded a few times. V is TRBV13 and J is TRBJ2-7; 11 bases line up with TRBD1. From germline, CDR1 is PRHDT and CDR2 FYEKMQ (reference sequence). The V gene end was trimmed by 2 bases and the J gene end by 3 bases; junction bases not matched to a gene: 9. This CDR3 comprises 17 residues. The CDR3: CASSLPLGQGAVYEQYF. DNA for the CDR3: TGTGCCAGCAGCTTACCCCTCGGACAGGGGGCTGTCTACGAGCAGTACTTC.

This clonotype was found a few times. V usage is TRBV9 and J usage is TRBJ2-3; D uncertain. Germline CDR1 and CDR2: SGDLS and YYNGEE. The CDR3 length is 13 residues. The V gene lost 0 bases and the J gene lost 2 bases, with 4 bases spanning the gap. The chain's CDR3 is CASSVGTTDTQYF. CDR3 bases: TGTGCCAGCAGCGTAGGAACCACAGATACGCAGTATTTT.

The gene calls are TRBV5-1 and TRBJ2-7; 10 bases match TRBD2. Trimming took 1 base from V and 3 from J; bases not matched to a gene: 7. The CDR3 has 16 amino acids. Per germline, CDR1 SGHRS and CDR2 YFSETQ. CDR3: CASSLSPASGSYEQYF. The CDR3 DNA reads TGCGCCAGCAGCTTGTCCCCGGCTAGCGGGAGCTACGAGCAGTACTTC.

This clonotype was counted a few times. J is TRBJ2-1 and V is TRBV24-1; 7 nucleotides line up with TRBD1. The CDR3 loop spans 17 amino acids. Germline loops: CDR1 KGHDR, CDR2 SFDVKD. The junction had 7 bases not matched to a gene; V was cut back by 3 bases and J by 0 bases. CDR3 protein: CATSDPPPGGSYNEQFF. Written as DNA, the CDR3 is TGTGCCACCAGTGATCCCCCCCCAGGGGGCTCCTACAATGAGCAGTTCTTC.

This clonotype was found a few times. The genes are TRBV23-1 and TRBJ1-1, with no clear D. TRBV23-1 is filed as an ORF, its function uncertain. This CDR3 is 12 amino acids long. V lost 4 bases, J lost 8 bases, and 11 bases lay in between. The CDR3 nucleotides are TGCGCCAGCAGTCCTAAAAAGGTAGAAGCTTTCTTT. Translating it yields CASSPKKVEAFF.

In this sample, this clonotype turned up many times. V is TRBV9 and J is TRBJ2-1; 15 bases fit TRBD2. The trim removed 3 bases at V and 6 bases at J, leaving 1 base unmatched. The germline V gene has CDR1 SGDLS and CDR2 YYNGEE. This CDR3 is built from 15 residues. The CDR3 nucleotides read TGTGCCAGCAGCGGGACTAGCGGGGGGGTCAATGAGCAGTTCTTC. Translating it yields CASSGTSGGVNEQFF.

This clonotype appeared a few times. The rearrangement uses TRBV9 and TRBJ2-3; D is unresolved. Germline CDR1 and CDR2: SGDLS and YYNGEE. This CDR3 comprises 16 residues. Trimming took 4 bases from V and 0 from J, leaving 15 bases between them. CDR3 region: CASSQHGEPSTDTQYF. DNA for the CDR3: TGTGCCAGCAGCCAACATGGGGAACCTAGCACAGATACGCAGTATTTT.

This chain links TRBV7-3 with TRBJ2-2; 9 nucleotides agree with TRBD2. CDR3 length: 16 residues. The germline V gene encodes CDR1 SGHTA and CDR2 FQGTGA. Unmatched junction bases numbered 3, after V lost 1 base and J lost 3 bases. CDR3 nucleotides: TGTGCCAGCAGCTTAAAAGCGGGGGGACACACCGGGGAGCTGTTTTTT. Amino acids: CASSLKAGGHTGELFF.

This clonotype was recorded at least ten times. The V gene is TRBV5-1, the J gene TRBJ2-5; perhaps TRBD2 as D (5 bases). From germline, CDR1 is SGHRS and CDR2 YFSETQ. The CDR3 sequence is 16 residues long. Trimming cost V 1 base and J 0 bases, with 13 bases left between them. The DNA of the CDR3 is TGCGCCAGCAGCTTGTTCGGTCGGGGAAACCAAGAGACCCAGTACTTC. Protein: CASSLFGRGNQETQYF.

This clonotype showed up just a few times. The chain employs TRBV6-5 and TRBJ1-2; D is ambiguous. Germline CDR1 reads MNHEY; CDR2 reads SVGAGI. V dropped 2 bases and J dropped 7 bases, with 11 bases sitting between them. The CDR3 sequence is 13 residues long. The CDR3 spells CASSYKVRLGYTF. The CDR3 DNA reads TGTGCCAGCAGTTACAAGGTCCGGCTTGGCTACACCTTC.

This clonotype was recorded at least ten times. The junction differs from germline at one of its ends, possibly a read error. The chain couples TRBV7-9 to TRBJ1-2, with 7 bases identical to TRBD1. Germline CDR1 and CDR2: SEHNR and FQNEAQ (reference sequence). This CDR3 is 12 amino acids long. CDR3 coding DNA: TGTGCCAGCAGCCTCCTAATCGACAGGGTGGAATTC. Protein: CASSLLIDRVEF.

The chain employs TRBV12-3 or TRBV12-4 and TRBJ2-2; the match to TRBD1 covers 7 bases. V was pared by 6 bases and J by 6 bases, with 10 bases of the junction left unmatched. This CDR3 has 15 amino acids. The CDR3 sequence: CASRYRDQGAGELFF. CDR3 bases: TGTGCCAGCAGATATCGGGACCAGGGGGCCGGGGAGCTGTTTTTT.

The sample holds a few counts of this clonotype. V and J are TRBV27 and TRBJ1-1, with D hard to call. V lost 3 bases and J lost 7, with 12 bases in between. CDR3 length: 13 residues. Germline values: CDR1 MNHEY, CDR2 SMNVEV (reference sequence). The CDR3 protein is CASSLGRNGEAFF. DNA for the CDR3: TGTGCCAGCAGTTTGGGAAGGAATGGTGAAGCTTTCTTT.

In its sample, this clonotype was seen a few times. The V and J genes are TRBV7-2 and TRBJ1-6; no firm D call. The CDR3 covers 15 residues. Germline V CDR1 and CDR2: SGHTA, FQGNSA. V was shortened by 1 base and J by 0 bases, with 4 bases between the two germline ends. CDR3 loop: CASSLEGSYNSPLHF. DNA of the CDR3: TGTGCCAGCAGCTTAGAAGGCTCCTATAATTCACCCCTCCACTTT.

A few counts support this clonotype. This sequence joins TRBV20-1 and TRBJ2-2; D remains unclear. This CDR3 spans 13 amino acids. Germline lookup yields CDR1 DFQATT and CDR2 SNEGSKA (reference sequence). V was clipped by 4 bases and J by 4 bases, with 10 bases between them. CDR3 amino acids: CSATAYGTGELFF. Here the CDR3 DNA reads TGCAGTGCTACGGCTTATGGCACCGGGGAGCTGTTTTTT.

This clonotype was picked up a small number of times. The J gene is TRBJ2-5, the V gene TRBV7-9; D gene unclear. The germline V and J ends were trimmed by 2 bases and 1 base, with 11 bases remaining between them. The CDR3 covers 15 residues. The germline CDR1 and CDR2 sequences are SEHNR and FQNEAQ (reference sequence). In nucleotides, the CDR3 is TGTGCCAGCAGCTTATCCCAAATCCTCCAAGAGACCCAGTACTTC. Residues: CASSLSQILQETQYF. Full variable domain (missing parts from reference TRBV7-9 and TRBJ2-5): DTGVSQNPRHKITKRGQNVTFRCDPISEHNRLYWYRQTLGQGPEFLTYFQNEAQLEKSRLLSDRFSAERPKGSFSTLEIQRTEQGDSAMYLCASSLSQILQETQYFGPGTRLLVL.

This clonotype was seen repeatedly, ten times or more. The rearrangement links TRBV29-1 to TRBJ1-2; D uncertain. The CDR3 sequence is 11 residues long. CDR1 SQVTM and CDR2 ANQGSEA come from the germline V gene. Trimming cost V 7 bases and J 4 bases, with 10 bases left between them. DNA for the CDR3: TGCAGCGGGGGAGGGATCTATGGCTACACCTTC. This sequence encodes CSGGGIYGYTF.

The chain recombines TRBV29-1 with TRBJ2-1, with D perhaps matching TRBD2 (6 bases). CDR3 length equals 14 residues. V lost 2 bases, J lost 10 bases, and 18 bases lay in between. Looked up from germline, CDR1 is SQVTM and CDR2 is ANQGSEA. CDR3 sequence: CSVERDWIGSEQFF. For the CDR3, the DNA is TGCAGCGTTGAACGGGACTGGATCGGCAGCGAGCAGTTCTTC.

In this sample, this clonotype turned up a few times. The chain combines TRBV7-3 with TRBJ2-3; 8 bases are a match to TRBD1. Per germline, CDR1 SGHTA and CDR2 FQGTGA. The V and J ends lost 5 bases and 0 bases, in that order; junction bases with no gene match: 7. The CDR3 is made up of 16 amino acids. The CDR3 DNA reads TGTGCCAGCAGCCCAAACGGACAGGGAAGCACAGATACGCAGTATTTT. This translates into CASSPNGQGSTDTQYF.

This clonotype occurred a few times. The V gene is TRBV7-9, the J gene TRBJ1-1; D remains unclear. V was cut by 7 bases and J by 9 bases, with 18 bases left in between. Germline CDR1 is SEHNR and CDR2 is FQNEAQ (reference sequence). The CDR3 covers 13 residues. CDR3 sequence reads: CASTGIEGGQAFF. For the CDR3, the DNA is TGTGCCAGCACGGGAATCGAGGGTGGGCAAGCTTTCTTT.

This clonotype was found a few times. The CDR3 nucleotides read TGTGCCAGCAGCCCACCGGGATTCAGCTACGAGCAGTACTTC. It yields the protein CASSPPGFSYEQYF. The rearrangement links TRBV3-1 to TRBJ2-7; D is perhaps TRBD2 (5 bases). In germline, CDR1 is LGHDT, CDR2 YNNKEL (reference sequence). V was pared by 4 bases and J by 3 bases, with 13 bases between. The CDR3 sequence is 14 residues long.

This clonotype has only a few counts. J is TRBJ2-7 and V is TRBV3-1, with D possibly being TRBD1 (5 bases). This CDR3 comprises 14 residues. V lost 4 bases to trimming and J lost 6 bases, with 16 bases between them. Germline V gene lookup returns CDR1 LGHDT and CDR2 YNNKEL (reference sequence). CDR3 in DNA: TGTGCCAGCAGCCCAAGACAGACCGTATCCGAGCAGTACTTC. Translated: CASSPRQTVSEQYF.

The sample holds one count of this clonotype. V gene TRBV12-3 or TRBV12-4 combines with J gene TRBJ1-2; no reliable D call. The CDR3 has 12 amino acids. V lost 3 bases and J lost 8, with 10 bases in between. The CDR3 nucleotides are TGTGCCAGCAGTTTTGGGATCTCCGGCTACACCTTC. Its protein product is CASSFGISGYTF.